The clone carrying this T cell receptor (beta chain) was seen a handful of times. A much larger clone differs by one base, so this may be a read error. The data derive from a study of CD8+CD57+ T cells in acquired aplastic anemia. Study-wide background: Sorted CD4+ and CD8+ cells gave an average of 3.2 ug of DNA.

TCR beta VDJ combinations and CDR3 sequences were profiled from genomic DNA. TCRdb ran MiXCR on the reads and lists one entry per CDR3 protein. The table lists some 160,000 distinct CDR3 sequences, around 48% of them singletons. Sequencing involved patients with CD8+CD57+ cell expansion previously shown by flow cytometry. There are 15 residues in the CDR3. The junction had 11 bases not matched to a gene; V was cut back by 10 bases and J by 5 bases. From germline, CDR1 is MNHNS and CDR2 SASEGT. Input material: sorted CD4+, CD8+, or CD8+CD57+ T cells (not recorded which) from PBMCs. This clonotype originated in a human donor with aplastic anemia. The chain carries TRBV6-1 and TRBJ2-7, with 13 bases fitting TRBD2. The CDR3 DNA reads TGTGCCAACAGCCGTCCACTAGCGGGAGGGAACGAGCAGTACTTC. Translating gives CANSRPLAGGNEQYF.